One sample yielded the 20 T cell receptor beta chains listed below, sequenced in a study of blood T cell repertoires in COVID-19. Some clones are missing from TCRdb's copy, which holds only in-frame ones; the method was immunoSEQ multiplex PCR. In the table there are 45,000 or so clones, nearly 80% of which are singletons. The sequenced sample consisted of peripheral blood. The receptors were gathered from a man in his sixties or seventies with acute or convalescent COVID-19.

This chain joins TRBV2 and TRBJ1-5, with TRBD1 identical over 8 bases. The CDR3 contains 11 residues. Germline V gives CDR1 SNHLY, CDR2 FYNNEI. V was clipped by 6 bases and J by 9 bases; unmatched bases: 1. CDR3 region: CASRGQGPQHF. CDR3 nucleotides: TGTGCCAGCAGAGGACAGGGGCCCCAGCATTTT.

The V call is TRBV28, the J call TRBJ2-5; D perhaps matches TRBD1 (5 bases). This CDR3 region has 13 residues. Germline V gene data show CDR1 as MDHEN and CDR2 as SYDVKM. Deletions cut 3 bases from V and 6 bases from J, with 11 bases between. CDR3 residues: CASSLQGLQTQYF. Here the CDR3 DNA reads TGTGCCAGCAGTTTGCAGGGTTTACAGACCCAGTACTTC.

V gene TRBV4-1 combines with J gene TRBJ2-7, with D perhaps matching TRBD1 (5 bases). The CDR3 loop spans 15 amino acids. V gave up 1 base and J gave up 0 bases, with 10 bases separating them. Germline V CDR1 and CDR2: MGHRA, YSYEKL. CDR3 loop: CASSQAAQASYEQYF. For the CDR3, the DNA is TGCGCCAGCAGCCAAGCTGCACAGGCCTCCTACGAGCAGTACTTC.

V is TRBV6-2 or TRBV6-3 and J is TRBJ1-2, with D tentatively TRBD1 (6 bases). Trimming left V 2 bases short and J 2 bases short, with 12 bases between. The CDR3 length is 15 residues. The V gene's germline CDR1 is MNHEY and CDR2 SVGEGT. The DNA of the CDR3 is TGTGCCAGCAGTTACGGGCCAGGGGACAACTATGGCTACACCTTC. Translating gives CASSYGPGDNYGYTF.

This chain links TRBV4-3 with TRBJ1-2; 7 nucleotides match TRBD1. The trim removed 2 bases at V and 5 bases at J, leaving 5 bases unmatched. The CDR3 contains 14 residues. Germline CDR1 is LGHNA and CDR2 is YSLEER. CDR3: CASSQLGQFYGYTF. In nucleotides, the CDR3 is TGCGCCAGCAGCCAATTGGGACAGTTTTATGGCTACACCTTC.

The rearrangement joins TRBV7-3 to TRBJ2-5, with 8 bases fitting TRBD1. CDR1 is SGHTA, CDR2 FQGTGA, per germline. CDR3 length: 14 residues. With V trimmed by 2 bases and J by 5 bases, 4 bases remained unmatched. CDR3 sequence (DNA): TGTGCCAGCAGCTTAGCAGGGGGCGTGGAGACCCAGTACTTC. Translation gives CASSLAGGVETQYF.

The CDR3 is CASSRRTGDSTFF. The DNA of the CDR3 is TGCGCCAGCAGCCGACGGACAGGGGATTCAACTTTCTTT. The chain recombines TRBV4-3 with TRBJ1-1, with 9 bases identical to TRBD1. From germline, CDR1 is LGHNA and CDR2 YSLEER. This CDR3 spans 13 amino acids. Germline trimming cut 4 bases from V and 12 bases from J; bases unmatched to any gene: 9.

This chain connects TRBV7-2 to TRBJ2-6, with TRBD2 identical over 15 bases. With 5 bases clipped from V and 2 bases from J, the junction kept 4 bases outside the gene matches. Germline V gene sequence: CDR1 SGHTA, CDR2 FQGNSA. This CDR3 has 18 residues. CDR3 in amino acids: CASSGLAGGLAGANVLTF. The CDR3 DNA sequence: TGTGCCAGCAGCGGACTAGCGGGGGGGCTTGCTGGGGCCAACGTCCTGACTTTC.

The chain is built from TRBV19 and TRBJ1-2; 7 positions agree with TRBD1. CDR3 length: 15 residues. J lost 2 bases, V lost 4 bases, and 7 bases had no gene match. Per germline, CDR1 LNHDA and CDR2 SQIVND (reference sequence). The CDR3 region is CASSTAAGQNYGYTF. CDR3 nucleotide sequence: TGTGCCAGTAGTACGGCCGCGGGACAGAACTATGGCTACACCTTC.

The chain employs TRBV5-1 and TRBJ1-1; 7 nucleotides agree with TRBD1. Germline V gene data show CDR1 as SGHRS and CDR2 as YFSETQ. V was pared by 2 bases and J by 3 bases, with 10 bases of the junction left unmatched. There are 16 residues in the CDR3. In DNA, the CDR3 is TGCGCCAGCAGCTTAAAGACAGGGATCGTTCACACTGAAGCTTTCTTT. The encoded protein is CASSLKTGIVHTEAFF.

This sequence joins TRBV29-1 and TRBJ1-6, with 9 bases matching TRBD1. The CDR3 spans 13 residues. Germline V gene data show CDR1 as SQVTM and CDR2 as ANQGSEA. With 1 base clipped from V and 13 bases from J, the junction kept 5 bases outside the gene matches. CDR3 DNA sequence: TGCAGCGTTGAAGGTGGGACAGGGAGGCCCCTCCACTTT. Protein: CSVEGGTGRPLHF.

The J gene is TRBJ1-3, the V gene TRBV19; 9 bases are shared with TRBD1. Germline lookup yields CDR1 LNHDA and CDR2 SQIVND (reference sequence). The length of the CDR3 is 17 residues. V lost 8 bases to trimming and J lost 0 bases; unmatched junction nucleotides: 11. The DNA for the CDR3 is TGTGCCAGTCAACCGACAGGGGGTAGGAGCTCTGGAAACACCATATATTTT. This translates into CASQPTGGRSSGNTIYF.

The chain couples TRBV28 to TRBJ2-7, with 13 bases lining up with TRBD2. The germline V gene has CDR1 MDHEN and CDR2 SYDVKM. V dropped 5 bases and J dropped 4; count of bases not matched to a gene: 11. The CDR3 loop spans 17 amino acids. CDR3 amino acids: CASSALAGGRNQYEQYF. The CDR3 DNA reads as TGTGCCAGCAGTGCACTAGCGGGGGGGCGAAATCAGTACGAGCAGTACTTC.

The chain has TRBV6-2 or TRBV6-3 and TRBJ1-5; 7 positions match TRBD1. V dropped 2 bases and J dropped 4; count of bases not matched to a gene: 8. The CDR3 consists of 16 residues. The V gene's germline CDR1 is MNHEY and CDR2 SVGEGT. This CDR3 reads CASSYKGGGKNQPQHF. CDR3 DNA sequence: TGTGCCAGCAGTTACAAAGGGGGCGGAAAGAATCAGCCCCAGCATTTT.

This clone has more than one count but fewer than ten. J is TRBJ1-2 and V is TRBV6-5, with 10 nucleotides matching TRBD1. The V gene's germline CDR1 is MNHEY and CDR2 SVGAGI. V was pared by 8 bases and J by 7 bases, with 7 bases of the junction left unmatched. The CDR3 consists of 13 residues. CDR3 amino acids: CASGTGEKGGYTF. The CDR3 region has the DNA TGTGCCAGCGGGACAGGGGAGAAGGGTGGCTACACCTTC.

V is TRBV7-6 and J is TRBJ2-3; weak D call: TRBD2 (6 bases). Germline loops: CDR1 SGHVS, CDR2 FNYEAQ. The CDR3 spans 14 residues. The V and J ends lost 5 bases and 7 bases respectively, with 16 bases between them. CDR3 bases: TGTGCCAGCAGCCCCGGCGGGGTCGGGAATACGCAGTATTTT. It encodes CASSPGGVGNTQYF.

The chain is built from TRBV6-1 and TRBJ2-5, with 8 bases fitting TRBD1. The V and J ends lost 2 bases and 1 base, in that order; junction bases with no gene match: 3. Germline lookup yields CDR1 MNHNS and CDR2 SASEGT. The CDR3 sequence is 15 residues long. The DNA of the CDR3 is TGTGCCAGCAGTGAACCAGGACAGGGCCAAGAGACCCAGTACTTC. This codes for CASSEPGQGQETQYF.

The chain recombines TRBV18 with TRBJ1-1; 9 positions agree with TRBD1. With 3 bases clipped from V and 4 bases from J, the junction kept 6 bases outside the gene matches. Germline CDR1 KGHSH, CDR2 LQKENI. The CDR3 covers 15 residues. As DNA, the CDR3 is TGTGCCAGCTCACCTCAACAGGGGGCGCCCACTGAAGCTTTCTTT. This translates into CASSPQQGAPTEAFF.

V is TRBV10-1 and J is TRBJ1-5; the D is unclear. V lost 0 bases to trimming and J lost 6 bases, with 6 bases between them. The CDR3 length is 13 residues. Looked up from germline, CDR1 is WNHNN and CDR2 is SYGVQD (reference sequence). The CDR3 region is CASSESGSQPQHF. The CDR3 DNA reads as TGCGCCAGCAGTGAGTCTGGCAGTCAGCCCCAGCATTTT.

CDR3 sequence (DNA): TGTGCCAGCAGCTCCCAACAGGGGGCCTACGAGCAGTACTTC. This sequence encodes CASSSQQGAYEQYF. The V gene is TRBV7-2, the J gene TRBJ2-7; 8 nucleotides match TRBD1. This CDR3 has 14 amino acids. Trimming at V came to 4 bases and at J to 2 bases, leaving 4 bases not matched to a gene. CDR1 SGHTA and CDR2 FQGNSA come from the germline V gene.